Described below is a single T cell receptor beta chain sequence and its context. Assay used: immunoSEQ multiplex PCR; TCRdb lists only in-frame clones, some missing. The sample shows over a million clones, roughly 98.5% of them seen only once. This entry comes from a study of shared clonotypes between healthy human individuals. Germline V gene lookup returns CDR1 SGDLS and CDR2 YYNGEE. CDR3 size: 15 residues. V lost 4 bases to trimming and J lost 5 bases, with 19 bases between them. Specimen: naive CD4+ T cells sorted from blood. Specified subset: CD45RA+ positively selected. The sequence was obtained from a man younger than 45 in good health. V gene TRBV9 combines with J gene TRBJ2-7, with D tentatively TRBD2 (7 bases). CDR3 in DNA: TGTGCCAGCAGCCCGAGGGGGGAGGGTGATCACGAGCAGTACTTC. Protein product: CASSPRGEGDHEQYF.